This TCR beta chain came from a study of CD8+ T cells in alopecia areata. The CDR3 contains 13 residues. The V end lost 3 bases, the J end lost 4 bases, and 10 bases lay between the germline ends. Looked up from germline, CDR1 is SGHDT and CDR2 is YYEEEE. Extracted RNA was reverse transcribed, and the resulting cDNA served as sequencing template. TCRdb's table, derived via immunoSEQ multiplex PCR, lists solely in-frame clones and lacks some. The data show 150,000 to 200,000 clones, 50% to 60% seen once. Those with alopecia areata gave lesional scalp punch biopsies and peripheral blood. This chain uses TRBV5-6 with TRBJ1-2; maybe TRBD1 (5 bases). This clonotype was obtained from a human donor with alopecia areata. This specimen consisted of CD4+ T cells sorted from blood, obtained at week 0. DNA of the CDR3: TGTGCCAGCAGCTCCCTGGGGCCCTATGGCTACACCTTC. Protein sequence: CASSSLGPYGYTF.